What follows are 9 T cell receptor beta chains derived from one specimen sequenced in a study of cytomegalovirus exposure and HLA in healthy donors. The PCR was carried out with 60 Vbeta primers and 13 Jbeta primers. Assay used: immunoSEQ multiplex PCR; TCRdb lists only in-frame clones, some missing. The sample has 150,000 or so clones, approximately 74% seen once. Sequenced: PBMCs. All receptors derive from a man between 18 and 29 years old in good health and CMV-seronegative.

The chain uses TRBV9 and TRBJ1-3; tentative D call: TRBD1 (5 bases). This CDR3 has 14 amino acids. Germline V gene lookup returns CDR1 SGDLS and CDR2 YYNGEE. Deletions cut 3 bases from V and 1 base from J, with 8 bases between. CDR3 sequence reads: CASSGRGSGNTIYF. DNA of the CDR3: TGTGCCAGCAGCGGTAGGGGTTCTGGAAACACCATATATTTT.

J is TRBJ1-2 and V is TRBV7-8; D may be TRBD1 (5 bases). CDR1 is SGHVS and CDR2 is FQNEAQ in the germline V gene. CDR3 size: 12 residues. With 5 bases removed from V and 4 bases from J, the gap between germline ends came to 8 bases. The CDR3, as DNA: TGTGCCAGCAGCGAGCAGGGCTATGGCTACACCTTC. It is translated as CASSEQGYGYTF.

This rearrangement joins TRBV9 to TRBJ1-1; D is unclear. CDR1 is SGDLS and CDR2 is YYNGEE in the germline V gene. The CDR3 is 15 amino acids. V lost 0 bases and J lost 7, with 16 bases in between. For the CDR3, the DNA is TGTGCCAGCAGCGTAGATGAGGGCGGGGTTGGTGAAGCTTTCTTT. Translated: CASSVDEGGVGEAFF.

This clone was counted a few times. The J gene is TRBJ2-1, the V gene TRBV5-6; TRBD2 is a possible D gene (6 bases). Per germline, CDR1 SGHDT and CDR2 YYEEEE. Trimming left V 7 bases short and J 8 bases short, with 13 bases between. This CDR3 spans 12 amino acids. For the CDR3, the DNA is TGTGCCAGCGGCGACGGGGGATATGAGCAGTTCTTC. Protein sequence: CASGDGGYEQFF.

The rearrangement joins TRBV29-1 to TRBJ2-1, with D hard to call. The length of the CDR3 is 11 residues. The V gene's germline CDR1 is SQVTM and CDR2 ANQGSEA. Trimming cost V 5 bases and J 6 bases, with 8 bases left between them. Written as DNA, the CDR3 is TGCAGCGTTCGTTGGAGCAATGAGCAGTTCTTC. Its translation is CSVRWSNEQFF.

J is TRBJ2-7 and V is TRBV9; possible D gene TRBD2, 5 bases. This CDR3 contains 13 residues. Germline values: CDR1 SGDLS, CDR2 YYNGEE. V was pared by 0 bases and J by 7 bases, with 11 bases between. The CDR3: CASSVVSSGEQYF. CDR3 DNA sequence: TGTGCCAGCAGCGTAGTGTCATCGGGGGAGCAGTACTTC.

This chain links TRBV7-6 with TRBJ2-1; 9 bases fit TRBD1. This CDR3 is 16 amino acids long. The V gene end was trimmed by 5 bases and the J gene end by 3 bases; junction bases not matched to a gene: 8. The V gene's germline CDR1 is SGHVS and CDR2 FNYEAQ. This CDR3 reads CASSLQGAGSYNEQFF. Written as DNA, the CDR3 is TGTGCCAGCAGCCTACAGGGGGCGGGTAGCTACAATGAGCAGTTCTTC.

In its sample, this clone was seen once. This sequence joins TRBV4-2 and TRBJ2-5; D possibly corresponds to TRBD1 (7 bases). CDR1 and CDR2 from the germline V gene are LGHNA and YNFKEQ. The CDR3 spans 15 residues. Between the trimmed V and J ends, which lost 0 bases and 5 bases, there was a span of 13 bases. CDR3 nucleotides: TGTGCCAGCAGCCAAGATCGGAGGGGGCACGAGACCCAGTACTTC. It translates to CASSQDRRGHETQYF.

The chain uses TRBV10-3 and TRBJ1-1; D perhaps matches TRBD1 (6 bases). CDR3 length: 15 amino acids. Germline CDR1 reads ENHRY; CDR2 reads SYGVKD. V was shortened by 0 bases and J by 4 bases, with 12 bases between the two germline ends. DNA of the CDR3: TGTGCCATCAGTGAGTCGGGGGGGCCCGCCACTGAAGCTTTCTTT. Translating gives CAISESGGPATEAFF.